This note documents a single T cell receptor (beta chain) sequence. Antigen specificity is unknown. These data belong to a study of CD8+CD57+ T cells in acquired aplastic anemia. About the research overall: CD4+ and CD8+ cells, once sorted, gave DNA averaging roughly 3.2 ug. Findings and caveats of the study: Sharing between patients and controls was observed for twenty-nine CD8+ CDR3 sequences.

Previously, flow cytometry had revealed CD8+CD57+ cell expansion in the patients chosen for sequencing. Every patient had severe acquired aplastic anemia. The blood sampling took place in patients who had so far received no therapy. CDR1 and CDR2 (germline): KGHDR, SFDVKD. This CDR3 has 15 amino acids. With 11 bases removed from V and 6 bases from J, the gap between germline ends came to 22 bases. The use of genomic DNA as template underpinned the TCR beta VDJ and CDR3 profiling. One entry per CDR3 protein, called by TCRdb with MiXCR from the reads. The sample carries approximately 470,000 distinct CDR3 sequences, around a third recorded once.

What was sequenced was sorted CD4+, CD8+, or CD8+CD57+ T cells (not recorded which) from PBMCs. This chain links TRBV24-1 with TRBJ1-5; a weak D match, TRBD1 (5 bases). The clonotype was recovered from a human donor with aplastic anemia. This CDR3 is CASSPGRGTGQPQHF. In nucleotides, the CDR3 is TGTGCCAGCTCCCCGGGTAGGGGTACAGGTCAGCCCCAGCATTTT.